This TCR beta chain was profiled in a study of blood T cells in healthy people across ages. About this clonotype: The antigen remains undetermined.

Overall study results and limits: It was the long-lived donors that had more naive CD4+ cells and higher diversity than aged donors. Underestimates were what the diversity estimates from one million T cells were considered to be.

Germline-derived CDR1 and CDR2 are SGHTA and FQGNSA. Trimming removed 4 bases from V and 7 bases from J; junction bases left unmatched: 6. This CDR3 has 14 amino acids. A sample-barcoded 5' primer and a J-beta primer mix were used in a second PCR of roughly 7 to 11 cycles. TCRdb recomputed calls from the 5' RACE reads with MiXCR, one row per CDR3 protein. The sample carries about 800,000 distinct CDR3 sequences, 58% recorded once. The chain carries TRBV7-2 and TRBJ2-1, with TRBD1 matching 8 bases. Sequenced input: blood. This receptor was obtained from a man aged 25 to 45 in good health. The CDR3: CASSSWTGINEQFF. CDR3 in DNA: TGTGCCAGCAGCTCCTGGACAGGGATAAATGAGCAGTTCTTC.